This T cell receptor beta chain appears in the sequencing data of a study of CD8 T cells in ankylosing spondylitis (dated by TCRdb to 2017 to 2019). Study-level background: To find TCR variants linked to disease, the study profiled T cell receptor beta repertoires in ankylosing spondylitis patients and healthy donors. The full study cohort comprised roughly 24 ankylosing spondylitis patients and roughly 100 healthy donors. Peripheral blood samples were taken, and synovial fluid was additionally collected from ankylosing spondylitis patients. Results and caveats for the whole study, not just this receptor: According to the report, matched synovial fluid samples from ankylosing spondylitis patients were significantly enriched for the disease-linked clones. The disease-linked clones showed a CD8+ phenotype and occurred at relatively low frequencies in peripheral blood. Some of the motif variants had been reported before in the synovial fluid and blood of reactive arthritis patients, a finding that suggests common disease-initiation mechanisms. Blood from ankylosing spondylitis patients appeared to be characterized by a TCR beta motif composed of under ten highly homologous amino acid variants.

CDR1 MDHEN and CDR2 SYDVKM are derived from the germline V gene. The CDR3 runs 15 amino acids, cysteine and phenylalanine included. Left in the record is the CDR3 DNA by itself, 45 bases read in frame from the first base. The V end loses 1 base and the J end loses 9 bases, and a stretch of 16 bases separates them. This clonotype was seen repeatedly, ten times or more. Its cognate antigen has yet to be identified. No base-level quality is on record; no much larger clone is a single base apart. The instrument was an Illumina HiSeq 2500. TCR beta libraries were prepared by quantitative 5'-RACE with molecular barcodes. The study's processing was this. To identify disease-linked TCR variants, a new computational method was used, one built on a probabilistic model of VDJ rearrangement. Using fastp at Q25 and MiXCR, TCRdb reprocessed the public reads and kept productive beta chains. CDR3 protein sequences are deduplicated, and each keeps its most common genes and DNA. These V and J calls derive from TCRdb rather than the authors' analysis. The table for this sample lists fewer than 550,000 distinct CDR3 sequences; about 5.7% of them were counted only once. Around 3.5% of the sample rests with the top ten.

The sample comprised blood, either unsorted or a sorted T cell fraction (not recorded which). The sequence was obtained from a male donor with ankylosing spondylitis. The receptor chain draws on TRBV28 and TRBJ2-1; D gene: possibly TRBD1, on 6 matching bases. The CDR3 protein: CASSLFSQARGEQFF. The DNA is as follows: TGTGCCAGCAGTTTATTCTCGCAGGCCAGGGGTGAGCAGTTCTTC.